This is a list of T cell receptor beta chains from one sample in a study of human T cells and chemical hapten exposure. MiXCR was run by TCRdb on the RACE reads, yielding one entry per CDR3 protein. The table lists 200,000 to 300,000 distinct CDR3 sequences, approximately 8.6% of them singletons, with around 2.5% in the top ten. Sequenced material: whole blood, taken in connection with sensitization to the hapten diphenylcyclopropenone (DPC). Receptors were obtained from a woman aged 35 to 49 with alopecia areata. Some clones in this sample may be carry-over from other donors' samples. CDR3s include the opening cysteine and the closing phenylalanine or tryptophan. The order of the fields is D gene, J gene, clone size, V gene, CDR3 protein, CDR3 DNA. The D gene is left open where the match is weak. Rows may omit the clone size; those that give it use once, few, many or a size class.

D gene: NA
J gene: TRBJ2-7
clone size: few
V gene: TRBV28
CDR3 protein: CASLRQDSYEQYF
CDR3 DNA: TGTGCCAGCCTTCGACAGGACTCCTACGAGCAGTACTTC

D gene: NA
J gene: TRBJ1-2
clone size: NA
V gene: TRBV20-1
CDR3 protein: CSARTAVGRYGYTF
CDR3 DNA: TGCAGTGCCCGGACGGCAGTGGGCCGCTATGGCTACACCTTC

D gene: NA
J gene: TRBJ1-1
clone size: NA
V gene: TRBV29-1
CDR3 protein: CSVDALAGALNTEAFF
CDR3 DNA: TGCAGCGTTGACGCGCTGGCAGGGGCCCTGAACACTGAAGCTTTCTTT

D gene: NA
J gene: TRBJ2-5
clone size: NA
V gene: TRBV7-2
CDR3 protein: CASSFAGSGSQYF
CDR3 DNA: TGTGCCAGCAGCTTTGCGGGGAGCGGGTCCCAGTACTTC

D gene: TRBD2
J gene: TRBJ2-7
clone size: NA
V gene: TRBV10-3
CDR3 protein: CAISASPGLGNEQYF
CDR3 DNA: TGTGCCATCAGCGCTTCTCCGGGACTAGGAAACGAGCAGTACTTC

D gene: NA
J gene: TRBJ1-4
clone size: NA
V gene: TRBV12-3/TRBV12-4
CDR3 protein: CASRGLDSKLFF
CDR3 DNA: TGTGCCAGCCGTGGCTTGGACTCAAAACTGTTTTTT

D gene: TRBD1
J gene: TRBJ2-3
clone size: NA
V gene: TRBV6-2/TRBV6-3
CDR3 protein: CASSGGQGSTGTQYF
CDR3 DNA: TGTGCCAGCAGCGGGGGACAGGGAAGCACAGGTACGCAGTATTTT

D gene: NA
J gene: TRBJ2-2
clone size: NA
V gene: TRBV12-3/TRBV12-4
CDR3 protein: CASSSRGWNTGELFF
CDR3 DNA: TGTGCCAGCAGTTCTCGAGGGTGGAACACCGGGGAGCTGTTTTTT

D gene: NA
J gene: TRBJ2-1
clone size: many
V gene: TRBV29-1
CDR3 protein: CSVERGHGQFF
CDR3 DNA: TGCAGCGTTGAACGGGGGCATGGGCAGTTCTTC

D gene: NA
J gene: TRBJ2-1
clone size: few
V gene: TRBV27
CDR3 protein: CASSLVLATYNEQFF
CDR3 DNA: TGTGCCAGCAGTTTGGTCCTAGCGACCTACAATGAGCAGTTCTTC

D gene: NA
J gene: TRBJ1-5
clone size: few
V gene: TRBV20-1
CDR3 protein: CSARGGRYQPQHF
CDR3 DNA: TGCAGTGCTAGAGGTGGCAGGTATCAGCCCCAGCATTTT

D gene: TRBD2
J gene: TRBJ2-5
clone size: NA
V gene: TRBV5-6
CDR3 protein: CASSLSSGRAQETQYF
CDR3 DNA: TGTGCCAGCAGCTTATCCAGCGGGAGGGCCCAAGAGACCCAGTACTTC

D gene: TRBD2
J gene: TRBJ2-5
clone size: NA
V gene: TRBV6-6
CDR3 protein: CASSYSTSGMETQYF
CDR3 DNA: TGTGCCAGCAGTTACTCAACTAGCGGGATGGAGACCCAGTACTTC

D gene: TRBD1
J gene: TRBJ1-4
clone size: many
V gene: TRBV11-2
CDR3 protein: CASSNRQGPTNEKLFF
CDR3 DNA: TGTGCCAGCAGCAACAGACAGGGACCAACTAATGAAAAACTGTTTTTT

D gene: NA
J gene: TRBJ1-2
clone size: few
V gene: TRBV28
CDR3 protein: CASSSGAGQDYGYTF
CDR3 DNA: TGTGCCAGCAGTTCCGGAGCGGGGCAGGACTATGGCTACACCTTC

D gene: TRBD2
J gene: TRBJ2-7
clone size: many
V gene: TRBV18
CDR3 protein: CASSPSGSSTYEQYF
CDR3 DNA: TGTGCCAGCTCACCTAGCGGGAGTTCGACCTACGAGCAGTACTTC

D gene: NA
J gene: TRBJ2-7
clone size: many
V gene: TRBV28
CDR3 protein: CASSLIRQDYEQYF
CDR3 DNA: TGTGCCAGCAGTTTAATCCGACAGGACTACGAGCAGTACTTC

D gene: TRBD1
J gene: TRBJ1-5
clone size: many
V gene: TRBV5-3
CDR3 protein: CARSSTGDSSSNQPQHF
CDR3 DNA: TGTGCCAGAAGCTCGACCGGGGACAGTAGTAGCAATCAGCCCCAGCATTTT

D gene: NA
J gene: TRBJ1-6
clone size: few
V gene: TRBV5-1
CDR3 protein: CASSPDNSPLHF
CDR3 DNA: TGCGCCAGCAGCCCTGATAATTCACCCCTCCACTTT

D gene: TRBD2
J gene: TRBJ2-1
clone size: NA
V gene: TRBV7-9
CDR3 protein: CASSLVGTSNNEQFF
CDR3 DNA: TGTGCCAGCAGCTTAGTGGGGACTAGTAACAATGAGCAGTTCTTC

D gene: NA
J gene: TRBJ2-1
clone size: few
V gene: TRBV28
CDR3 protein: CASSFRKTNNEQFF
CDR3 DNA: TGTGCCAGCAGTTTCCGAAAAACTAACAATGAGCAGTTCTTC

D gene: NA
J gene: TRBJ2-7
clone size: NA
V gene: TRBV12-3/TRBV12-4
CDR3 protein: CASRHRDSSYEQYF
CDR3 DNA: TGTGCCAGCAGACATCGGGACTCCTCCTACGAGCAGTACTTC

D gene: TRBD1
J gene: TRBJ2-1
clone size: NA
V gene: TRBV28
CDR3 protein: CASSNQQGTVYNEQFF
CDR3 DNA: TGTGCCAGCAGTAACCAACAGGGGACCGTATACAATGAGCAGTTCTTC

D gene: NA
J gene: TRBJ2-1
clone size: many
V gene: TRBV5-4
CDR3 protein: CASSPGVTANEQFF
CDR3 DNA: TGTGCCAGCAGCCCGGGTGTCACCGCCAATGAGCAGTTCTTC

D gene: TRBD1
J gene: TRBJ2-7
clone size: NA
V gene: TRBV12-3/TRBV12-4
CDR3 protein: CASSREDRGSYEQYF
CDR3 DNA: TGTGCCAGCAGTAGGGAGGACAGGGGATCCTACGAGCAGTACTTC

D gene: NA
J gene: TRBJ2-3
clone size: few
V gene: TRBV7-9
CDR3 protein: CASSDIRRPSTDTQYF
CDR3 DNA: TGTGCCAGCAGCGATATCAGGAGGCCTAGCACAGATACGCAGTATTTT

D gene: TRBD2
J gene: TRBJ2-1
clone size: few
V gene: TRBV7-9
CDR3 protein: CASSSLGLREGQYEQFF
CDR3 DNA: TGTGCCAGCAGCTCCCTTGGGTTGAGGGAGGGCCAGTATGAGCAGTTCTTC

D gene: TRBD1
J gene: TRBJ1-1
clone size: few
V gene: TRBV28
CDR3 protein: CASRPGQGTEAFF
CDR3 DNA: TGTGCCAGCAGGCCCGGACAGGGCACTGAAGCTTTCTTT

D gene: NA
J gene: TRBJ1-5
clone size: many
V gene: TRBV4-3
CDR3 protein: CASSQDYKGGYQPQHF
CDR3 DNA: TGCGCCAGCAGCCAAGATTACAAAGGGGGATATCAGCCCCAGCATTTT

D gene: TRBD1
J gene: TRBJ2-4
clone size: NA
V gene: TRBV7-2
CDR3 protein: CASSRDRGLAKNIQYF
CDR3 DNA: TGTGCCAGCAGCCGCGACAGGGGATTAGCCAAAAACATTCAGTACTTC

D gene: TRBD2
J gene: TRBJ2-1
clone size: NA
V gene: TRBV10-3
CDR3 protein: CAIRRGLAGGPAGDEQFF
CDR3 DNA: TGTGCCATCAGGAGGGGACTAGCGGGAGGACCCGCTGGAGATGAGCAGTTCTTC

D gene: NA
J gene: TRBJ1-5
clone size: many
V gene: TRBV28
CDR3 protein: CASRRQGGNQPQHF
CDR3 DNA: TGTGCCAGCAGACGCCAGGGTGGCAATCAGCCCCAGCATTTT

D gene: NA
J gene: TRBJ2-2
clone size: NA
V gene: TRBV9
CDR3 protein: CASSVAGFANTGELFF
CDR3 DNA: TGTGCCAGCAGCGTAGCCGGGTTCGCGAACACCGGGGAGCTGTTTTTT

D gene: NA
J gene: TRBJ1-6
clone size: NA
V gene: TRBV10-2
CDR3 protein: CASRIPQGHGSPLHF
CDR3 DNA: TGCGCCAGCAGGATACCACAGGGACACGGTTCACCCCTCCACTTT

D gene: TRBD2
J gene: TRBJ2-5
clone size: NA
V gene: TRBV6-6
CDR3 protein: CASTGTSGQTQYF
CDR3 DNA: TGTGCCAGCACCGGGACTAGCGGACAAACCCAGTACTTC